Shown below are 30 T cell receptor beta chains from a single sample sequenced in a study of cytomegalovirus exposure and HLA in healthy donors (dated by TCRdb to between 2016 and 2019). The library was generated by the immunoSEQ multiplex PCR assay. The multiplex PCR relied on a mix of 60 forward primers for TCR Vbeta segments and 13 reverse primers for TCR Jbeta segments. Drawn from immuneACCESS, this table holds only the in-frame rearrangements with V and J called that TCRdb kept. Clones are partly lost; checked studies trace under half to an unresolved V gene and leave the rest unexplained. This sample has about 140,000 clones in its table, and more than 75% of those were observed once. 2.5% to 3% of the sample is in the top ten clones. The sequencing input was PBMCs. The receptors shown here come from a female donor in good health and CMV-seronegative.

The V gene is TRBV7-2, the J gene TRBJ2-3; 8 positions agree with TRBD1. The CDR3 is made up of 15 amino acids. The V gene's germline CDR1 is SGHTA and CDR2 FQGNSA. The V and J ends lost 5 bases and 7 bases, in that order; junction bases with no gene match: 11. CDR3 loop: CASSPDSRGHNTQYF. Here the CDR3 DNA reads TGTGCCAGCAGCCCAGACAGCAGGGGGCACAATACGCAGTATTTT.

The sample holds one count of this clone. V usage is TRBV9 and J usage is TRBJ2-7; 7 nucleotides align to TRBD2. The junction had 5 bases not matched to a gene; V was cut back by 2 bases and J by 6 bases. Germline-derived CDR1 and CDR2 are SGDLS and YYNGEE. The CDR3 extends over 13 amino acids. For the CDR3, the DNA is TGTGCCAGCAGCGTGCGGGAGAGGAGCGAGCAGTACTTC. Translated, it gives CASSVRERSEQYF. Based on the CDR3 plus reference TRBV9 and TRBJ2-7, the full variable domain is DSGVTQTPKHLITATGQRVTLRCSPRSGDLSVYWYQQSLDQGLQFLIQYYNGEERAKGNILERFSAQQFPDLHSELNLSSLELGDSALYFCASSVRERSEQYFGPGTRLTVT.

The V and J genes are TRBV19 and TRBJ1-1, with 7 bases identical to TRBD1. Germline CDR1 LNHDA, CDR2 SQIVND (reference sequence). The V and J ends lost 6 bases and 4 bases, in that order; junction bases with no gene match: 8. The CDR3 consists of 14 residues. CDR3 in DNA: TGTGCCAGTAGCCTGACAGGGATGAGCACTGAAGCTTTCTTT. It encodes CASSLTGMSTEAFF.

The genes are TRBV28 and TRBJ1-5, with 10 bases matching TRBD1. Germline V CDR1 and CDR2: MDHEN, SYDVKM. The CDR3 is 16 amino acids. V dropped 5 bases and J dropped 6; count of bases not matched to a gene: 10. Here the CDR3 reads CASSPSDRGIGQPQHF. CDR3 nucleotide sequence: TGTGCCAGCAGTCCATCGGACAGGGGGATCGGTCAGCCCCAGCATTTT.

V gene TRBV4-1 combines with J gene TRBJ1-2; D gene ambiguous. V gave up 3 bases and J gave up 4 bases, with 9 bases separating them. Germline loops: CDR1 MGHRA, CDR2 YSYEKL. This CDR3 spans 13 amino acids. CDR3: CASSHPSSYGYTF. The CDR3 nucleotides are TGCGCCAGCAGCCACCCCTCCAGCTATGGCTACACCTTC.

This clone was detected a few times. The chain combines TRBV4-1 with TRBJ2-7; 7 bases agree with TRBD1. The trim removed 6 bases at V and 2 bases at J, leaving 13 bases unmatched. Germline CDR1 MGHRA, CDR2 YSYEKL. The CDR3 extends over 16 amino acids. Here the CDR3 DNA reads TGCGCCAGCAGACAAAGATCACAGGGGAGTCCCTACGAGCAGTACTTC. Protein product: CASRQRSQGSPYEQYF.

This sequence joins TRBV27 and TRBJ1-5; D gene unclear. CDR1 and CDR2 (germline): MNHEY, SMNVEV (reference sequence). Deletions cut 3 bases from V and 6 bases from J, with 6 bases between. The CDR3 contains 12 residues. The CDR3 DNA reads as TGTGCCAGCAGTTTCCCGGGTCAGCCCCAGCATTTT. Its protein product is CASSFPGQPQHF.

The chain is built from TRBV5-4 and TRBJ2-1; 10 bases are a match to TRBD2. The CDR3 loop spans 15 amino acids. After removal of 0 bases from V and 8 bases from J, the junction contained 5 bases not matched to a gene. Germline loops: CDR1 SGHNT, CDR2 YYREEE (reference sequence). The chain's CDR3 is CASSLGTSGMYEQFF. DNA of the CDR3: TGTGCCAGCAGCTTGGGGACTAGCGGCATGTATGAGCAGTTCTTC.

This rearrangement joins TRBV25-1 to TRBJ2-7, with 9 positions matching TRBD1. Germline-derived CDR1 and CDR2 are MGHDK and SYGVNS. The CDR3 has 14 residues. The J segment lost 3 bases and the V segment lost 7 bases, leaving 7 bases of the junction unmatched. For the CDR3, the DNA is TGTGCCAGCAAGAGATCGACAGGGGGCTACGAGCAGTACTTC. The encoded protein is CASKRSTGGYEQYF.

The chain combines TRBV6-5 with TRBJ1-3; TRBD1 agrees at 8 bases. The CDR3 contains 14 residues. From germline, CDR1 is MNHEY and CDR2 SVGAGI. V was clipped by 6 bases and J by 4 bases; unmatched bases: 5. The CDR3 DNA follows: TGTGCCAGCAGGGGGACAGGCTCGGGAAACACCATATATTTT. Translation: CASRGTGSGNTIYF.

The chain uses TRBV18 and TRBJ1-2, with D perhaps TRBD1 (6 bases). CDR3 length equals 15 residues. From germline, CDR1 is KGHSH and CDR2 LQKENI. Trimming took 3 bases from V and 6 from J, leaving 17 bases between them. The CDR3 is CASSPRDTGTDGYTF. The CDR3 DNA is TGTGCCAGCTCACCGAGGGACACAGGGACGGATGGCTACACCTTC.

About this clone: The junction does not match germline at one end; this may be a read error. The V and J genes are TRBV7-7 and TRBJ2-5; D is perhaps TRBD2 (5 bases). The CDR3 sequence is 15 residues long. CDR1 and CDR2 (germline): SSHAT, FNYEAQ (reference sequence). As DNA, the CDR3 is TGTGCTAGCAGCTTCGCTACCGGGGTTCAAGAGACCCAGTACTTC. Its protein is CASSFATGVQETQYF.

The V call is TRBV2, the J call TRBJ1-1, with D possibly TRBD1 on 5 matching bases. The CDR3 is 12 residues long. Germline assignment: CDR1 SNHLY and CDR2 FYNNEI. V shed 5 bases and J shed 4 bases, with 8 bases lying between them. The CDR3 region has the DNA TGTGCCAGCAGTTTCGGGGGCACTGAAGCTTTCTTT. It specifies CASSFGGTEAFF.

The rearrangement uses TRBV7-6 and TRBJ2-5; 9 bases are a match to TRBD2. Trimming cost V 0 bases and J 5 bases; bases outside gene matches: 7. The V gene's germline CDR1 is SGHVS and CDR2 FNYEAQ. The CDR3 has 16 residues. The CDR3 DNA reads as TGTGCCAGCAGCTTAGCGCTAGCGGGGACCTTGGAGACCCAGTACTTC. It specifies CASSLALAGTLETQYF.

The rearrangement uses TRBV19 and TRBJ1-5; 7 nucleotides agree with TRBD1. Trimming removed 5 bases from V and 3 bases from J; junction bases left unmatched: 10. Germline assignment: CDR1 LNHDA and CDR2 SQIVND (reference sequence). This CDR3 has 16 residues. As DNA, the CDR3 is TGTGCCAGTAGTTCGCCTCCGGGACAGCACAATCAGCCCCAGCATTTT. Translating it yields CASSSPPGQHNQPQHF.

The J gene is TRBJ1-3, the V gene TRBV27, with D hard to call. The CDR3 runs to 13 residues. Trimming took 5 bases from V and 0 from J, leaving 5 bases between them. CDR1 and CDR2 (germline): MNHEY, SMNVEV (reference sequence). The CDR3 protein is CASSVVSGNTIYF. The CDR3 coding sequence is TGTGCCAGCAGTGTCGTCTCTGGAAACACCATATATTTT.

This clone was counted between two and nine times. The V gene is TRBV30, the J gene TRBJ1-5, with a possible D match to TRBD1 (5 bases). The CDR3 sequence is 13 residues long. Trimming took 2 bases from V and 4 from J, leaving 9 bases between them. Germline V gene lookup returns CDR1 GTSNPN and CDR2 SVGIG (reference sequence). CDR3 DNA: TGTGCCTGGAGTAGTCGACAGAATCAGCCCCAGCATTTT. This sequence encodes CAWSSRQNQPQHF.

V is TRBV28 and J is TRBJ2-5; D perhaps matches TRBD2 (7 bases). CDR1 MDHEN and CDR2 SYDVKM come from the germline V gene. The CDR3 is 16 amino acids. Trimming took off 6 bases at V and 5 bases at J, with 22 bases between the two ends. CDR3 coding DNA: TGTGCCAGCAGCCCAAGGCGGGGGCTAAATCGGGAGACCCAGTACTTC. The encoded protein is CASSPRRGLNRETQYF. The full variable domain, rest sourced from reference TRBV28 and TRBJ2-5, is DVKVTQSSRYLVKRTGEKVFLECVQDMDHENMFWYRQDPGLGLRLIYFSYDVKMKEKGDIPEGYSVSREKKERFSLILESASTNQTSMYLCASSPRRGLNRETQYFGPGTRLLVL.

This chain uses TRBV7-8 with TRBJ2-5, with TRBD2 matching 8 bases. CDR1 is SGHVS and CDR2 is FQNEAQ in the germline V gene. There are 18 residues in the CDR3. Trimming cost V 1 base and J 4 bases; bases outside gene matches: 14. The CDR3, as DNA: TGTGCCAGCAGCTTAGAAGGGGCTAGCGGGCCCTCGGGAGAGACCCAGTACTTC. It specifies CASSLEGASGPSGETQYF.

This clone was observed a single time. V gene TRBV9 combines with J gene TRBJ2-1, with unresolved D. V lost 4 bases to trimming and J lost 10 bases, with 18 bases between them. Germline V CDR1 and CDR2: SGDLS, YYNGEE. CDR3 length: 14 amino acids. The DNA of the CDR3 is TGTGCCAGCAGCCCCCTGGTTAGTCCGAGGGAGCAGTTCTTC. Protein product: CASSPLVSPREQFF.

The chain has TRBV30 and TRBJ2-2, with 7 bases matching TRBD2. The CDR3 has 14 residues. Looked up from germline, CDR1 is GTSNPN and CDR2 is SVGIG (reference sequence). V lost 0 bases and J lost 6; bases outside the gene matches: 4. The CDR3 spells CAWSVVGGAGELFF. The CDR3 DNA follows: TGTGCCTGGAGTGTGGTGGGAGGGGCCGGGGAGCTGTTTTTT.

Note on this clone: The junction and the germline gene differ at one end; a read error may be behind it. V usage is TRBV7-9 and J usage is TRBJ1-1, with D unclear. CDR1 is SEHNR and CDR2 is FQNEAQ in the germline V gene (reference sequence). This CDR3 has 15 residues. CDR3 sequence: CSSSLDSPRNTEAFF. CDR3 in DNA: TGTTCCAGCAGCTTAGATAGCCCGAGGAACACTGAAGCTTTCTTT.

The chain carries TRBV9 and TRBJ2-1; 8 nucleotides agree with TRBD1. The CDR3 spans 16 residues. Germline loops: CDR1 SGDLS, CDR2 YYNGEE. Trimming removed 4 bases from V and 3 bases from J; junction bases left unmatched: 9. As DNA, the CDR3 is TGTGCCAGCAGCCTCCGGACAGGGCGAAGCTACAATGAGCAGTTCTTC. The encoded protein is CASSLRTGRSYNEQFF.

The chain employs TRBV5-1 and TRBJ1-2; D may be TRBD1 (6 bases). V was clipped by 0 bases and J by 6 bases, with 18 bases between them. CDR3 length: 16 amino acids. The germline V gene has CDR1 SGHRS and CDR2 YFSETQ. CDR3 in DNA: TGCGCCAGCAGCTTGGACAGGGCAATCGGGAAACATGGCTACACCTTC. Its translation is CASSLDRAIGKHGYTF.

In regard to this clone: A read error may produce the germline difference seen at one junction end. This CDR3 reads CASRGRGSDGYPF. The CDR3 bases are TGTGCCAGCAGGGGCAGGGGATCAGATGGCTACCCCTTC. The chain joins TRBV2 to TRBJ1-2; perhaps TRBD1 as D (6 bases). This CDR3 region has 13 residues. CDR1 is SNHLY and CDR2 is FYNNEI in the germline V gene.

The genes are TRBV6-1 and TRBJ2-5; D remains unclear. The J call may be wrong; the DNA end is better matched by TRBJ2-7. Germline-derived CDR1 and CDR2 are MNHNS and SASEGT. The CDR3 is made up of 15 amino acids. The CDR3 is CASSESLSEAYEQYF. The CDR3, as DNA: TGTGCCAGCAGTGAAAGCTTGAGCGAAGCCTACGAGCAGTACTTC.

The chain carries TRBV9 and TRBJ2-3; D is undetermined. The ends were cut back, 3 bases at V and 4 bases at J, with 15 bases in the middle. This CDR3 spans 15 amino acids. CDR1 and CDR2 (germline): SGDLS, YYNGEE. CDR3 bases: TGTGCCAGCAGCGCAGACCAGAGACTCCCAGATACGCAGTATTTT. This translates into CASSADQRLPDTQYF.

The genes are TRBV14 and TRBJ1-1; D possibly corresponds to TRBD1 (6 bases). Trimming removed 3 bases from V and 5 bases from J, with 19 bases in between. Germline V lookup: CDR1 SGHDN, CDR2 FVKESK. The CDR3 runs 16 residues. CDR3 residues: CASSQKQGSKITEAFF. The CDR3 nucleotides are TGTGCCAGCAGCCAGAAACAGGGCTCAAAGATTACTGAAGCTTTCTTT. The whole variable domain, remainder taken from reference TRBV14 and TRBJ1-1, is EAGVTQFPSHSVIEKGQTVTLRCDPISGHDNLYWYRRVMGKEIKFLLHFVKESKQDESGMPNNRFLAERTGGTYSTLKVQPAELEDSGVYFCASSQKQGSKITEAFFGQGTRLTVV.

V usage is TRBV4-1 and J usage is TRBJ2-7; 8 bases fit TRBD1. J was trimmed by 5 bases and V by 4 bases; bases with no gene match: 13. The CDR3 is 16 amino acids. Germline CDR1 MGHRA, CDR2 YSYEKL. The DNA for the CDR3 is TGCGCCAGCAGCCGATTCCCGACAGGGGATAGTCACGAGCAGTACTTC. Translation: CASSRFPTGDSHEQYF.

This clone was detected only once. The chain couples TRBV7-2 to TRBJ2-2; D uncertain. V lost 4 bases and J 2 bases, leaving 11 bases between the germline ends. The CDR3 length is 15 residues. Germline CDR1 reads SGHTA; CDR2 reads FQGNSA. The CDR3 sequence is CASSWALGNTGELFF. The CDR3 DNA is TGTGCCAGCAGCTGGGCGCTGGGTAACACCGGGGAGCTGTTTTTT.